The T cell receptor (beta chain) under discussion was sequenced for a study of blood T cell repertoires in COVID-19. Study-wide background: Samples of COVID-19 (acute and convalescent) were obtained from the United States, Italy and Spain.

CDR1 MNHEY and CDR2 SMNVEV come from the germline V gene (reference sequence). Between the trimmed V and J ends, which lost 2 bases and 4 bases, there was a span of 10 bases. The CDR3 contains 14 residues. Sequenced by immunoSEQ multiplex PCR; TCRdb stores in-frame clones only, minus some. Found here are roughly 32,000 clones, roughly 80% of them singletons; the top ten hold under 15%. The clonotype was recovered from a man aged 80 or over with active or convalescent COVID-19. V and J are TRBV27 and TRBJ2-3; no clear D. The sample consisted of peripheral blood. The CDR3 region is CASSLTRRADTQYF. Here the CDR3 DNA reads TGTGCCAGCAGTTTAACGAGACGGGCAGATACGCAGTATTTT.